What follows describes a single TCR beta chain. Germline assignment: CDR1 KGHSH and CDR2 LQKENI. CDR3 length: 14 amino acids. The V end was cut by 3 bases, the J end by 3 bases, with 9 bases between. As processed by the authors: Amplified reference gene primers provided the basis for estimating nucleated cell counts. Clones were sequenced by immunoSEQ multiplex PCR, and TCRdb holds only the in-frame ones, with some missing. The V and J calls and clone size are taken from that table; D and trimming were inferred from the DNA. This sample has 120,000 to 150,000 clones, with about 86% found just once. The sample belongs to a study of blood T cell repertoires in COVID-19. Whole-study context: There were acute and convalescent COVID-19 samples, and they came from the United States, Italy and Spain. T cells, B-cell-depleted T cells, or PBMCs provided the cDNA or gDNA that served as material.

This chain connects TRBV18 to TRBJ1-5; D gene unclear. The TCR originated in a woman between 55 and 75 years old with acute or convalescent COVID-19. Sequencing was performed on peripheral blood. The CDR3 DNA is TGTGCCAGCTCACCGGGCAGCTACAATCAGCCCCAGCATTTT. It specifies CASSPGSYNQPQHF.